A single sample is the source of the 23 T cell receptor beta chains below, sequenced in a study of human T cells and chemical hapten exposure. Time point given: patch test 1, 2 weeks after DPC sensitization. Described treatment: therapeutic diphenylcyclopropenone sensitization with weekly scalp DPC. MiXCR, applied by TCRdb to the RACE reads, yields one record per CDR3 protein. This table has roughly 380,000 distinct CDR3 sequences, approximately 4.4% appearing once. Sequenced material: whole blood, taken in connection with sensitization to the hapten diphenylcyclopropenone (DPC). The receptors here all came from a woman aged 45-65 years with alopecia areata. Some clones in this sample may be carry-over from other donors' samples.

This clonotype showed up just a few times. This chain links TRBV7-6 with TRBJ2-7, with a tentative D call TRBD2 (6 bases). The germline V gene encodes CDR1 SGHVS and CDR2 FNYEAQ. The V gene lost 6 bases and the J gene lost 2 bases, with 20 bases spanning the gap. The CDR3 has 16 residues. CDR3 in amino acids: CASSNTPRDLTYEQYF. CDR3 in DNA: TGTGCCAGCAGTAACACCCCGCGGGACTTAACCTACGAGCAGTACTTC.

This clonotype was seen at least ten times. The genes are TRBV7-9 and TRBJ2-3, with D uncertain. Germline assignment: CDR1 SEHNR and CDR2 FQNEAQ (reference sequence). Trimming took off 6 bases at V and 4 bases at J, with 8 bases between the two ends. The CDR3 consists of 12 residues. CDR3 sequence reads: CASRSLADTQYF. The CDR3 coding sequence is TGTGCCAGCAGGTCACTTGCAGATACGCAGTATTTT.

The chain couples TRBV7-9 to TRBJ1-2; TRBD1 might be the D (5 bases). Germline CDR1 reads SEHNR; CDR2 reads FQNEAQ (reference sequence). This CDR3 comprises 16 residues. Trimming shortened V by 4 bases and J by 0 bases, and 15 bases separated the two germline ends. CDR3: CASSSYEDSTNYGYTF. The CDR3 coding sequence is TGTGCCAGCAGCTCTTATGAAGACAGCACTAACTATGGCTACACCTTC.

This clonotype has a count of ten or more. The chain uses TRBV3-1 and TRBJ1-6, with a possible D match to TRBD1 (6 bases). Germline V gene lookup returns CDR1 LGHDT and CDR2 YNNKEL (reference sequence). Trimming shortened V by 3 bases and J by 10 bases, and 19 bases separated the two germline ends. The CDR3 is 16 residues long. The CDR3 is CASSQGFGGRLSPLHF. In DNA form, the CDR3 reads TGTGCCAGCAGCCAGGGGTTTGGGGGGCGTCTCTCACCCCTCCACTTT.

This clonotype was picked up many times. The CDR3 nucleotides are TGTGCCAGCAGCTTAGTAGGGGTTGATCAGCCCCAGCATTTT. It codes for CASSLVGVDQPQHF. The chain uses TRBV7-2 and TRBJ1-5; maybe TRBD1 (5 bases). V lost 1 base and J lost 5, with 9 bases in between. The CDR3 is 14 amino acids. CDR1 is SGHTA and CDR2 is FQGNSA in the germline V gene.

The chain has TRBV9 and TRBJ2-1; 11 bases line up with TRBD2. CDR1 and CDR2 (germline): SGDLS, YYNGEE. Losses at the gene ends were 4 bases for V and 6 bases for J; bases not matched to a gene: 9. The CDR3 sequence is 16 residues long. CDR3 coding DNA: TGTGCCAGCAGCTCGGGGACTAGCGGACGTAGCAATGAGCAGTTCTTC. This codes for CASSSGTSGRSNEQFF.

This clonotype was recorded at least ten times. V gene TRBV12-3 or TRBV12-4 combines with J gene TRBJ2-3; D remains ambiguous. V gave up 0 bases and J gave up 1 base, with 17 bases separating them. This CDR3 is 18 amino acids long. In DNA, the CDR3 is TGTGCCAGCAGTTTAGCTCGAACATCCAACTCTGGCACAGATACGCAGTATTTT. Amino acids: CASSLARTSNSGTDTQYF.

This clonotype appeared a few times. The chain combines TRBV6-5 with TRBJ1-1; D is perhaps TRBD1 (5 bases). The germline V gene has CDR1 MNHEY and CDR2 SVGAGI. V was clipped by 0 bases and J by 5 bases, with 10 bases between them. This CDR3 has 14 residues. CDR3: CASSYSRGQTEAFF. CDR3 DNA: TGTGCCAGCAGTTACTCGAGGGGTCAGACTGAAGCTTTCTTT.

In this sample, this clonotype turned up many times. The gene calls are TRBV29-1 and TRBJ2-4; D remains ambiguous. In germline, CDR1 is SQVTM, CDR2 ANQGSEA. Trimming removed 3 bases from V and 2 bases from J, with 11 bases in between. This CDR3 has 14 residues. The CDR3 loop is CSVDGFGTKNIQYF. CDR3 bases: TGCAGCGTTGACGGCTTTGGGACCAAAAACATTCAGTACTTC.

This clonotype was seen many times. The chain recombines TRBV20-1 with TRBJ2-1; TRBD2 aligns across 12 bases. The CDR3 is made up of 14 amino acids. From germline, CDR1 is DFQATT and CDR2 SNEGSKA (reference sequence). J lost 8 bases, V lost 5 bases, and 7 bases had no gene match. The CDR3 loop is CSAGRLAGDDEQFF. The DNA for the CDR3 is TGCAGTGCTGGAAGACTAGCGGGAGACGATGAGCAGTTCTTC.

The rearrangement joins TRBV20-1 to TRBJ2-7, with 10 positions matching TRBD2. Germline CDR1 DFQATT, CDR2 SNEGSKA (reference sequence). CDR3 length equals 13 residues. The V gene end was trimmed by 1 base and the J gene end by 4 bases; junction bases not matched to a gene: 1. The CDR3 region has the DNA TGCAGTGCTAGAGCTAGCGGGAGATACGAGCAGTACTTC. Protein sequence: CSARASGRYEQYF.

This clonotype came up many times. The chain combines TRBV5-1 with TRBJ2-7; 12 bases fit TRBD2. V was pared by 4 bases and J by 0 bases, with 2 bases of the junction left unmatched. Germline CDR1 reads SGHRS; CDR2 reads YFSETQ. This CDR3 comprises 15 residues. The CDR3 DNA reads as TGCGCCAGCAGCCGGACTAGCGGGGACTCCTACGAGCAGTACTTC. It translates to CASSRTSGDSYEQYF.

In its sample, this clonotype was seen many times. J is TRBJ2-4 and V is TRBV7-8; 10 bases fit TRBD2. The CDR3 runs to 18 residues. V trimming: 2 bases; J trimming: 0 bases; junction bases outside the gene matches: 7. Germline CDR1 is SGHVS and CDR2 is FQNEAQ. CDR3 loop: CASSLSLAGALAKNIQYF. The CDR3 DNA sequence: TGTGCCAGCAGCTTAAGCCTAGCGGGGGCTTTAGCCAAAAACATTCAGTACTTC.

This clonotype has a count of ten or more. The rearrangement links TRBV10-3 to TRBJ2-5, with D perhaps matching TRBD1 (6 bases). The CDR3 is made up of 13 amino acids. Germline lookup yields CDR1 ENHRY and CDR2 SYGVKD. V was cut by 3 bases and J by 4 bases, with 9 bases left in between. CDR3 sequence reads: CAISDTGRETQYF. In DNA, the CDR3 is TGTGCCATCAGTGATACAGGGCGAGAGACCCAGTACTTC.

This clonotype was detected many times. V gene TRBV28 combines with J gene TRBJ1-1, with D unclear. Trimming left V 8 bases short and J 1 base short, with 11 bases between. Germline lookup yields CDR1 MDHEN and CDR2 SYDVKM. This CDR3 region has 13 residues. CDR3 sequence: CASLVETNTEAFF. As DNA, the CDR3 is TGTGCCAGCCTGGTTGAGACGAACACTGAAGCTTTCTTT.

This clonotype was seen a handful of times. The chain recombines TRBV7-2 with TRBJ2-3, with D hard to call. In germline, CDR1 is SGHTA, CDR2 FQGNSA. The CDR3 runs 17 residues. Deletions cut 3 bases from V and 0 bases from J, with 16 bases between. The CDR3 nucleotides are TGTGCCAGCAGCTTCCCGGTGTCTCGTTCTAGCACAGATACGCAGTATTTT. It specifies CASSFPVSRSSTDTQYF.

V usage is TRBV10-1 and J usage is TRBJ2-1, with D uncertain. The CDR3 is made up of 17 amino acids. The V and J ends lost 0 bases and 1 base respectively, with 13 bases between them. The germline CDR1 and CDR2 sequences are WNHNN and SYGVQD (reference sequence). CDR3 loop: CASSESLAGKSYNEQFF. The CDR3 coding sequence is TGCGCCAGCAGTGAGTCGCTGGCAGGTAAATCCTACAATGAGCAGTTCTTC.

The table lists this clonotype with a few counts. This sequence joins TRBV20-1 and TRBJ2-3; 8 nucleotides align to TRBD1. This CDR3 is built from 15 residues. With V trimmed by 0 bases and J by 5 bases, 7 bases remained unmatched. The V gene's germline CDR1 is DFQATT and CDR2 SNEGSKA (reference sequence). DNA of the CDR3: TGCAGTGCTAGAGACACGGACAGGGTTAAAGATACGCAGTATTTT. This translates into CSARDTDRVKDTQYF.

The table lists this clonotype with a few counts. V usage is TRBV6-6 and J usage is TRBJ2-7, with D possibly matching TRBD1 (6 bases). CDR1 is MNHNY, CDR2 SVGAGI, per germline (reference sequence). The CDR3 length is 13 residues. Trimming left V 7 bases short and J 5 bases short, with 15 bases between. CDR3: CASTSGVPDEQYF. In DNA form, the CDR3 reads TGTGCCAGCACTTCAGGGGTTCCGGACGAGCAGTACTTC.

This clonotype was observed many times. The chain has TRBV3-1 and TRBJ1-3, with D tentatively TRBD1 (6 bases). The germline V and J ends were trimmed by 3 bases and 3 bases, with 12 bases remaining between them. The CDR3 spans 15 residues. Germline V lookup: CDR1 LGHDT, CDR2 YNNKEL (reference sequence). The CDR3: CASSQQGRGGNTIYF. The DNA for the CDR3 is TGTGCCAGCAGCCAGCAGGGGAGAGGTGGAAACACCATATATTTT.

On this clonotype itself: This may stem from a read error, because a much larger clone lies one nucleotide away. The J gene is TRBJ2-7, the V gene TRBV15; 11 bases are a match to TRBD2. J was trimmed by 6 bases and V by 4 bases; bases with no gene match: 5. The CDR3 runs 14 residues. The germline V gene has CDR1 LNHNV and CDR2 YYDKDF (reference sequence). The CDR3 DNA follows: TGTGCCACCAGCATAACTAGCGGGGGAAGCGAGCAGTACTTC. This translates into CATSITSGGSEQYF.

The rearrangement uses TRBV5-1 and TRBJ1-1; D ambiguous. CDR3 length equals 16 residues. Germline V gives CDR1 SGHRS, CDR2 YFSETQ. The V end was cut by 0 bases, the J end by 4 bases, with 16 bases between. CDR3 nucleotides: TGCGCCAGCAGCTTGGGGGCCGGGGTCCCGGGCACTGAAGCTTTCTTT. It codes for CASSLGAGVPGTEAFF.

This clonotype has only a few counts. The chain couples TRBV9 to TRBJ1-1, with D unclear. Deletions cut 0 bases from V and 5 bases from J, with 17 bases between. Germline values: CDR1 SGDLS, CDR2 YYNGEE. This CDR3 is 16 amino acids long. CDR3 amino acids: CASSVAPTAGWTEAFF. The DNA for the CDR3 is TGTGCCAGCAGCGTAGCCCCCACGGCGGGGTGGACTGAAGCTTTCTTT.